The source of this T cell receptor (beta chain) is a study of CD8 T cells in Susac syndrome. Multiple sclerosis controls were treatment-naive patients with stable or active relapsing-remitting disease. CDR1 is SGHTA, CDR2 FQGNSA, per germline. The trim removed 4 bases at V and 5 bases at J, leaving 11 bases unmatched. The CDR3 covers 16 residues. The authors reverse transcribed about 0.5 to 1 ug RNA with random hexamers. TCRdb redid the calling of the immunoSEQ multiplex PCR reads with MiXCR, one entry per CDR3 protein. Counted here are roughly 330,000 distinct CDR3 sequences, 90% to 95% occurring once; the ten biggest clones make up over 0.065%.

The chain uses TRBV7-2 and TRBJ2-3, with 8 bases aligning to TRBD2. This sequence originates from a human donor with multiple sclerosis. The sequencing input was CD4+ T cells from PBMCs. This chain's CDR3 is CASSSRKAGGRDTQYF. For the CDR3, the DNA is TGTGCCAGCAGCTCCCGGAAGGCGGGAGGCCGAGATACGCAGTATTTT.